One T cell receptor (beta chain) is described in this entry. Sequencing was performed with immunoSEQ multiplex PCR; in TCRdb, only in-frame clones are kept and a portion is missing. The sample yields 150,000 to 200,000 clones, 70% to 80% seen once. Cohort 3 donors counted as recovered after two negative PCRs, clearance, or resolved symptoms. The length of the CDR3 is 11 residues. Trimming removed 7 bases from V and 3 bases from J, with 9 bases in between. Germline CDR1 DFQATT, CDR2 SNEGSKA (reference sequence). This specimen comes from a study of blood T cell repertoires in COVID-19. The chain couples TRBV20-1 to TRBJ1-2, with TRBD1 as a possible D gene (6 bases). The sequenced sample was PBMCs or T cells enriched from blood (not recorded which). The sequence was collected from a woman aged 45-60 years who had recovered from COVID-19. CDR3 residues: CSVAGDYGYTF. CDR3 in DNA: TGCAGTGTGGCAGGGGACTATGGCTACACCTTC.